This T cell receptor beta chain comes out of a study of CD8+ T cells in alopecia areata. Overall study: Tofacitinib administration to treated patients was oral, at 5 to 10 mg twice daily.

Patients with alopecia areata provided lesional scalp punch biopsies as well as peripheral blood. Sequencing templates came from extracted RNA that was reverse transcribed into cDNA. Generated by immunoSEQ multiplex PCR, the TCRdb table keeps only in-frame clones and is missing some. Of 150,000 or so clones in the sample, 80% to 90% were seen once. Germline-derived CDR1 and CDR2 are GTSNPN and SVGIG (reference sequence). This CDR3 region has 12 residues. V lost 4 bases and J lost 5; bases outside the gene matches: 4. The TCR sequence derives from a human donor with alopecia areata. The chain carries TRBV30 and TRBJ2-7, with TRBD2 matching 8 bases. Specimen: CD8+ T cells sorted from blood, collected at week 0. CDR3 nucleotide sequence: TGTGCCTGGACCGGGGGGGGTGACGAGCAGTACTTC. Protein sequence: CAWTGGGDEQYF.